Sequencing of this T cell receptor beta chain was carried out in a study of blood T cell repertoires in COVID-19. At the level of the study: The study drew acute and convalescent COVID-19 samples from the United States, Italy and Spain. The analysed material was cDNA or gDNA that came from T cells, B-cell-depleted T cells, or PBMCs.

Under the authors' procedure: From reference gene primer amplification, estimates of nucleated cell counts were derived. Generated by immunoSEQ multiplex PCR, the TCRdb table keeps only in-frame clones and is missing some. V and J calls and clone size come straight from that table; D and trimming were deduced from the DNA. The sample carries some 65,000 clones, roughly nine tenths recorded once. The CDR3 extends over 14 amino acids. Between the trimmed V and J ends, which lost 2 bases and 1 base, there was a span of 9 bases. Germline CDR1 reads SGHNT; CDR2 reads YYREEE (reference sequence). The clonotype originates from a man in his sixties with acute or convalescent COVID-19. The chain employs TRBV5-4 and TRBJ1-1, with D possibly being TRBD1 (5 bases). The sample consisted of peripheral blood. CDR3 protein: CASSFLTGNTEAFF. The CDR3 coding sequence is TGTGCCAGCAGCTTCCTAACAGGGAACACTGAAGCTTTCTTT.